Presented here are 20 T cell receptor beta chains from one specimen sequenced in a study of neurological immune-mediated disorders. TCRdb independently ran MiXCR on the 5' RACE reads; one entry per CDR3 protein. In the table there are 80,000 to 100,000 distinct CDR3 sequences, around 6% of which are singletons. This sample's time point: longitudinal time-point 2. The sample consisted of PBMCs. These receptors were taken from an older woman with multiple sclerosis.

This clonotype was counted ten times or more. The chain is built from TRBV3-1 and TRBJ1-6; TRBD1 matches 8 bases. V shed 6 bases, J shed 10 bases, and the junction held 5 bases outside the gene matches. Germline CDR1 is LGHDT and CDR2 is YNNKEL (reference sequence). This CDR3 is built from 13 residues. The CDR3 protein is CASRGQAWSPLHF. The CDR3 DNA sequence: TGTGCCAGCAGGGGACAGGCATGGTCACCCCTCCACTTT.

This clonotype was picked up many times. In nucleotides, the CDR3 is TGTGCCAGCAGCCGAATGACTGGAGATCAGCCCCAGCATTTT. This gives the protein CASSRMTGDQPQHF. The rearrangement uses TRBV6-5 and TRBJ1-5, with D uncertain. Germline V lookup: CDR1 MNHEY, CDR2 SVGAGI. V lost 6 bases and J lost 5, with 14 bases in between. The CDR3 consists of 14 residues.

The table lists this clonotype with many counts. This chain joins TRBV5-1 and TRBJ2-1, with 10 bases that match TRBD2. Germline CDR1 is SGHRS and CDR2 is YFSETQ. The CDR3 is 15 amino acids. Unmatched junction bases numbered 8, after V lost 6 bases and J lost 5 bases. CDR3 sequence reads: CASKTSSGGHNEQFF. CDR3 nucleotide sequence: TGCGCCAGCAAAACTTCTAGCGGGGGACACAATGAGCAGTTCTTC. Full variable domain (rest looked up from reference TRBV5-1 and TRBJ2-1): KAGVTQTPRYLIKTRGQQVTLSCSPISGHRSVSWYQQTPGQGLQFLFEYFSETQRNKGNFPGRFSGRQFSNSRSEMNVSTLELGDSALYLCASKTSSGGHNEQFFGPGTRLTVL.

This clonotype was observed a few times. The V call is TRBV20-1, the J call TRBJ1-1; D possibly corresponds to TRBD1 (6 bases). The V end was cut by 5 bases, the J end by 4 bases, with 11 bases between. Germline V gene sequence: CDR1 DFQATT, CDR2 SNEGSKA (reference sequence). This CDR3 is 12 amino acids long. This CDR3 is CSAAQGGTEAFF. The DNA for the CDR3 is TGCAGTGCTGCACAGGGAGGCACTGAAGCTTTCTTT.

At least ten counts were recorded for this clonotype. This sequence joins TRBV5-1 and TRBJ2-2; maybe TRBD1 (6 bases). Per germline, CDR1 SGHRS and CDR2 YFSETQ. Trimming removed 4 bases from V and 2 bases from J, with 18 bases in between. The CDR3 runs 17 residues. The CDR3 here is CASSLEPPGHNTGELFF. CDR3 sequence (DNA): TGCGCCAGCAGCCTCGAACCTCCGGGACATAACACCGGGGAGCTGTTTTTT.

This clonotype has ten or more counts. The gene calls are TRBV5-1 and TRBJ2-1; the match to TRBD1 covers 7 bases. V lost 4 bases, J lost 10 bases, and 8 bases stayed unmatched. Germline V gene data show CDR1 as SGHRS and CDR2 as YFSETQ. The CDR3 is 13 amino acids. CDR3 loop: CASSIEGAREQFF. CDR3 bases: TGCGCCAGCAGCATTGAGGGGGCCCGGGAGCAGTTCTTC.

This clonotype was counted many times. The genes are TRBV5-6 and TRBJ1-1; tentative D call: TRBD1 (5 bases). CDR1 and CDR2 from the germline V gene are SGHDT and YYEEEE. The CDR3 runs 14 residues. V lost 6 bases and J 4 bases, leaving 16 bases between the germline ends. The CDR3 is CASMGELRSTEAFF. CDR3 sequence (DNA): TGTGCCAGCATGGGGGAACTCCGGAGCACTGAAGCTTTCTTT.

There are many counts of this clonotype. CDR3 loop: CASSLANEKLFF. Written as DNA, the CDR3 is TGTGCCAGCAGCTTAGCTAATGAAAAACTGTTTTTT. The chain uses TRBV11-2 and TRBJ1-4, with unresolved D. The ends were cut back, 1 base at V and 3 bases at J, with 0 bases in the middle. Germline V lookup: CDR1 SGHAT, CDR2 FQNNGV. This CDR3 has 12 residues.

This clonotype was recorded many times. This chain uses TRBV6-5 with TRBJ2-2; D gene uncertain. This CDR3 is built from 16 residues. The germline gives CDR1 MNHEY, CDR2 SVGAGI. V lost 5 bases to trimming and J lost 3 bases, with 16 bases between them. The CDR3 is CASSPRRSWDTGELFF. The CDR3 nucleotides read TGTGCCAGCAGTCCGCGACGGTCCTGGGACACCGGGGAGCTGTTTTTT.

This clonotype was detected many times. V usage is TRBV12-3 or TRBV12-4 and J usage is TRBJ2-3; D remains unclear. CDR3 length: 11 amino acids. V lost 2 bases to trimming and J lost 7 bases, with 4 bases between them. For the CDR3, the DNA is TGTGCCAGCAGTTTAAGCCATACGCAGTATTTT. Translated, it gives CASSLSHTQYF.

This clonotype was detected only a few times. The chain is built from TRBV7-2 and TRBJ1-2, with D possibly TRBD1 on 6 matching bases. Germline V gives CDR1 SGHTA, CDR2 FQGNSA. CDR3 length: 13 amino acids. Trimming shortened V by 5 bases and J by 7 bases, and 14 bases separated the two germline ends. CDR3 nucleotides: TGTGCCAGCAGCCAAGGGGGAGGAGGTGGCTACACCTTC. Its protein is CASSQGGGGGYTF.

The chain links TRBV12-3 or TRBV12-4 to TRBJ1-2; D is possibly TRBD1 (5 bases). The ends were cut back, 5 bases at V and 12 bases at J, with 22 bases in the middle. CDR3 length equals 14 residues. The CDR3 protein is CASSDTDRRILHTF. In DNA, the CDR3 is TGTGCCAGCAGTGATACTGACAGACGTATTTTACACACCTTC.

This clonotype was found many times. This sequence joins TRBV20-1 and TRBJ1-4; D gene uncertain. V was clipped by 3 bases and J by 8 bases, with 19 bases between them. This CDR3 comprises 15 residues. CDR1 is DFQATT and CDR2 is SNEGSKA in the germline V gene (reference sequence). The CDR3 here is CSASPKWGFEEKLFF. In DNA, the CDR3 is TGCAGTGCTAGTCCGAAGTGGGGTTTTGAGGAAAAACTGTTTTTT.

This clonotype has ten or more counts. The V and J genes are TRBV6-2 or TRBV6-3 and TRBJ1-5; D ambiguous. The CDR3 is 14 residues long. Trimming shortened V by 2 bases and J by 3 bases, and 8 bases separated the two germline ends. Germline loops: CDR1 MNHEY, CDR2 SVGEGT. The CDR3 loop reads CASSYDSINQPQHF. The DNA of the CDR3 is TGTGCCAGCAGTTACGACTCCATCAATCAGCCCCAGCATTTT.

This clonotype was found many times. This chain connects TRBV29-1 to TRBJ2-1; D might be TRBD1 (6 bases). The germline CDR1 and CDR2 sequences are SQVTM and ANQGSEA. Deletions cut 3 bases from V and 8 bases from J, with 17 bases between. The CDR3 spans 14 residues. Written as DNA, the CDR3 is TGCAGCGTTGATTCCGGGACAAGAGGCTATGAGCAGTTCTTC. Protein product: CSVDSGTRGYEQFF.

This clonotype occurred many times. The chain couples TRBV5-1 to TRBJ1-2, with D possibly being TRBD1 (6 bases). CDR1 and CDR2 from the germline V gene are SGHRS and YFSETQ. The CDR3 has 16 residues. V was shortened by 0 bases and J by 4 bases, with 16 bases between the two germline ends. CDR3 nucleotides: TGCGCCAGCAGCTTGGATGACAGGAGGCTTCCCTATGGCTACACCTTC. Translated, it gives CASSLDDRRLPYGYTF.

This clonotype appeared many times. The CDR3 DNA follows: TGCAGTGCTAGAGCGGGGTCCTTAAGCTCCTACAATGAGCAGTTCTTC. This sequence encodes CSARAGSLSSYNEQFF. V gene TRBV20-1 combines with J gene TRBJ2-1; possible D gene TRBD2, 5 bases. The V end lost 1 base, the J end lost 0 bases, and 13 bases lay between the germline ends. Germline V gene data show CDR1 as DFQATT and CDR2 as SNEGSKA (reference sequence). CDR3 length: 16 residues.

This clonotype was recorded many times. The V call is TRBV20-1, the J call TRBJ1-2, with 8 bases lining up with TRBD1. V lost 2 bases to trimming and J lost 8 bases; unmatched junction nucleotides: 10. CDR1 is DFQATT, CDR2 SNEGSKA, per germline (reference sequence). The CDR3 length is 14 residues. CDR3 sequence: CSARSQGAGRGYTF. The CDR3 DNA reads TGCAGTGCTAGATCCCAGGGGGCAGGGCGGGGCTACACCTTC.

This clonotype was observed many times. The V gene is TRBV5-1, the J gene TRBJ1-2; the match to TRBD1 covers 9 bases. The CDR3 consists of 14 residues. Per germline, CDR1 SGHRS and CDR2 YFSETQ. Trimming took 4 bases from V and 2 from J; bases not matched to a gene: 3. CDR3 protein: CASSLGQGNYGYTF. The CDR3 bases are TGCGCCAGCAGCCTAGGACAGGGGAACTATGGCTACACCTTC.

This clonotype was seen at least ten times. The chain joins TRBV12-3 or TRBV12-4 to TRBJ1-5; the D gene is possibly TRBD1 (5 bases). The CDR3 covers 13 residues. Trimming pared 6 bases from V and 2 bases from J, leaving 8 bases between. The CDR3 region is CASRGRGNQPQHF. DNA for the CDR3: TGTGCCAGCAGGGGACGGGGCAATCAGCCCCAGCATTTT.